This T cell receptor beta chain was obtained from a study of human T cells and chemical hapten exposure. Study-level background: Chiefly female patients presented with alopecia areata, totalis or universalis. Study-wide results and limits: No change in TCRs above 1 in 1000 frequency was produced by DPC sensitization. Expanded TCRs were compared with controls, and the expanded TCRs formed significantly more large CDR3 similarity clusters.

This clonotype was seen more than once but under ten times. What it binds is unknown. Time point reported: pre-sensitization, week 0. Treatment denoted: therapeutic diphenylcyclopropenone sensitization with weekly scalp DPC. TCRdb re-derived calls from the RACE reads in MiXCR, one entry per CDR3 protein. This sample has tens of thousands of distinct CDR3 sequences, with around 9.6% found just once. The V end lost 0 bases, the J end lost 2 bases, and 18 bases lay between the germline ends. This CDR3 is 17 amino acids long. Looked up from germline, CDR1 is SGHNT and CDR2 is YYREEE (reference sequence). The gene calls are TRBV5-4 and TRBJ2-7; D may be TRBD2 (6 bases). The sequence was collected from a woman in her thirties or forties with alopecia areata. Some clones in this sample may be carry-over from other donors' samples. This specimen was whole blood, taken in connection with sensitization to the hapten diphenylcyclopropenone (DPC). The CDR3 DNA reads TGTGCCAGCAGCTTGGCGGCAGGGAGGTCCGACGCCTACGAGCAGTACTTC. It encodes CASSLAAGRSDAYEQYF.